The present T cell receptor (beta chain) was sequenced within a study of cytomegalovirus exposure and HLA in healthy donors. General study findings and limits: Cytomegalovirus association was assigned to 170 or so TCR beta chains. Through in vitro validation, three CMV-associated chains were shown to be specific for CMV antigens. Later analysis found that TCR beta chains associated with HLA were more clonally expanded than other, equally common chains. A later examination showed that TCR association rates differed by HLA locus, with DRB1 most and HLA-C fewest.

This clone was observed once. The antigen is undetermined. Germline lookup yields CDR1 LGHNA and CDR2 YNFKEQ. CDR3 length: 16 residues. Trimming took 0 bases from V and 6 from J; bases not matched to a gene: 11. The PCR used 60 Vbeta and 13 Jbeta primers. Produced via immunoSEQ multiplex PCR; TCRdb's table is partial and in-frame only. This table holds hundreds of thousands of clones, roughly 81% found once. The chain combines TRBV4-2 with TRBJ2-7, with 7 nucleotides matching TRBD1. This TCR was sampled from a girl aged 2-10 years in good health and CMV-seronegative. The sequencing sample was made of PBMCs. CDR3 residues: CASSQDPKGQLLEQYF. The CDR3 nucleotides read TGTGCCAGCAGCCAAGATCCCAAGGGACAGCTCCTCGAGCAGTACTTC.